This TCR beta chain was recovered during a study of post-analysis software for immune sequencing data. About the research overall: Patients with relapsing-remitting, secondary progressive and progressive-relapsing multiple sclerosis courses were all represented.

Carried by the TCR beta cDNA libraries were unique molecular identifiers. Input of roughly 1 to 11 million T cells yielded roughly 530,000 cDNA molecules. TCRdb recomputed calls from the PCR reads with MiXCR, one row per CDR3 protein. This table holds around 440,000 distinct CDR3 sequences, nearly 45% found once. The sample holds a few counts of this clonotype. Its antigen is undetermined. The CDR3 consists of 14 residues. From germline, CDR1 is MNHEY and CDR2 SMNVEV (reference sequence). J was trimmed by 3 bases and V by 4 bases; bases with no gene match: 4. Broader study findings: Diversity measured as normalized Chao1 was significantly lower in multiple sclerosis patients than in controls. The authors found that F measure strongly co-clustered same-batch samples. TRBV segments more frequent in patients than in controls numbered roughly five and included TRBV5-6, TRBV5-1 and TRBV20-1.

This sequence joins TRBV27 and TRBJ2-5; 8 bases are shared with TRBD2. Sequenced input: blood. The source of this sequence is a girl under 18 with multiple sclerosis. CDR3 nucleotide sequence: TGTGCCAGCAGTTCTCTTAGCGGGGAAGAGACCCAGTACTTC. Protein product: CASSSLSGEETQYF.